This T cell receptor (beta chain) was sequenced in a study of CD8 T cells in Susac syndrome. Sequencing of TCR beta was performed on blood CD8+ T cells and on blood CD4+ T cells. Healthy donors formed controls matched for age and sex. Negative isolation yielded CD4+ and CD8+ T cells, and FACS enriched TEMRA cells. An input of about 0.45 to 1 ug of RNA was subjected to reverse transcription using random hexamers. Amplification of TCR beta CDR3 by immunoSEQ multiplex PCR spanned 54 Vbeta and 13 Jbeta. TCRdb itself ran the immunoSEQ multiplex PCR reads through MiXCR, one entry per CDR3 protein. The sample includes approximately 120,000 distinct CDR3 sequences, less than 95% of them seen just once. CDR3 length: 13 amino acids. Trimming took 8 bases from V and 4 from J, leaving 14 bases between them. Per the germline V gene, CDR1 is MNHEY and CDR2 is SMNVEV (reference sequence).

V and J are TRBV27 and TRBJ1-1; D is ambiguous. Sequencing input: CD8+ T cells from PBMCs. The TCR sequence derives from a human donor in good health. The CDR3: CASGIRGLTEAFF. CDR3 DNA: TGTGCCAGCGGTATTCGAGGGCTCACTGAAGCTTTCTTT.